This T cell receptor beta chain was documented in a study of identical twins' blood T cells. Trimming left V 6 bases short and J 0 bases short, with 14 bases between. The CDR3 has 14 amino acids. The V gene's germline CDR1 is SQVTM and CDR2 ANQGSEA. From the 5' RACE reads, TCRdb called clonotypes with MiXCR, one entry per CDR3 protein. The repertoire has fewer than 450,000 distinct CDR3 sequences, about 28% of them found once; the top ten carry roughly 6.1%. The rearrangement uses TRBV29-1 and TRBJ1-1, with D perhaps matching TRBD1 (5 bases). The TCR was taken from a woman between 18 and 50 years old in good health. Material for sequencing was PBMCs. The CDR3, as DNA: TGCAGCGTCGAGTACGGACAAATGAACACTGAAGCTTTCTTT. It encodes CSVEYGQMNTEAFF.